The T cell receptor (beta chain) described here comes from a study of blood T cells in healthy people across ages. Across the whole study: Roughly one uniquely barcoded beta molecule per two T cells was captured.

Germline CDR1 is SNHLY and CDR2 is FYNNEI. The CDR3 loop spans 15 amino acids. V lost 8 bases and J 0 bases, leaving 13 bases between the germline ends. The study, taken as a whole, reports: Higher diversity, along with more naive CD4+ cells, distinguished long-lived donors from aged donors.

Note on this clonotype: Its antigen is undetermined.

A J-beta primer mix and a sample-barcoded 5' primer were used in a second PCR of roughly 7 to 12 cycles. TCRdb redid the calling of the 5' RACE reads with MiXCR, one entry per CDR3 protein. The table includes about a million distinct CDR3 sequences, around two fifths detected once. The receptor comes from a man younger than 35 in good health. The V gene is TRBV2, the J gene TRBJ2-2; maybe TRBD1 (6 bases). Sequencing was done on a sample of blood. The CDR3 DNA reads TGTGCCAGCGGGGCGGACAGCACGAACACCGGGGAGCTGTTTTTT. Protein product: CASGADSTNTGELFF.